This TCR beta chain appears in the sequencing data of a study of cytomegalovirus exposure and HLA in healthy donors. Regarding the study as a whole: Approximately 17,000 TCR beta sequences were associated with HLA alleles at 0.05 false discovery rate in a later analysis. Prediction of most subjects' HLA-A and HLA-B alleles by TCR beta sequences was reportedly accurate. A link between a missense DCLRE1C variant and TCR beta V- and J-gene trimming emerged from a later analysis.

Worth noting for this clone: Its antigen is undetermined.

PCR primers comprised 60 Vbeta and 13 Jbeta primers. As processed by the authors: Later reanalysis found roughly 80 million unique TCR beta chains, some 10 million of them shared. The data were produced by immunoSEQ multiplex PCR, yet TCRdb's version contains in-frame clones alone and is incomplete. V, J and clone size are taken as reported in that table, and D and trimming were inferred from the DNA itself. The table has some 200,000 clones, 55% to 75% seen once; the top ten hold 2.6%. Sequencing was performed on PBMCs. This TCR came from a man in his forties or fifties in good health and CMV-seropositive.

DNA of the CDR3: TGCGCCAGCAGCTTGGTGCAGGGAGGGAACGGGGAGCTGTTTTTT. Translation: CASSLVQGGNGELFF. V usage is TRBV5-1 and J usage is TRBJ2-2, with 7 nucleotides matching TRBD2. The CDR3 has 15 amino acids. Germline values: CDR1 SGHRS, CDR2 YFSETQ. The J segment lost 7 bases and the V segment lost 0 bases, leaving 6 bases of the junction unmatched.